The subject of this entry is one T cell receptor beta chain. This specimen comes from a study of blood T cell repertoires in COVID-19. About the study: T cells, B-cell-depleted T cells, or PBMCs supplied cDNA or gDNA.

V lost 5 bases and J 0 bases, leaving 6 bases between the germline ends. This CDR3 comprises 13 residues. Germline lookup yields CDR1 MNHEY and CDR2 SMNVEV (reference sequence). Measured with immunoSEQ multiplex PCR; TCRdb has only the in-frame clones, and not every one. The repertoire holds 150,000 to 200,000 clones, with 80% to 90% as singletons. This TCR was sampled from a man aged 18-30 years who had recovered from COVID-19. This chain connects TRBV27 to TRBJ2-3, with D uncertain. Material for sequencing was peripheral blood. Written as DNA, the CDR3 is TGTGCCAGCAGTGAGGTCAGCACAGATACGCAGTATTTT. This encodes CASSEVSTDTQYF.